The 32 T cell receptor beta chains reported below all come from one sample, sequenced in a study of PD-1 blockade in classical Hodgkin lymphoma. The time point was: cycle 4 day 1 (C4D1), after less than seven weeks of nivolumab. Autologous stem cell transplantation was followed by relapse in every patient, and brentuximab vedotin exposure varied. Libraries were prepared by immunoSEQ multiplex PCR; TCRdb keeps only in-frame clonotypes and omits some of them. Of about 19,000 clones listed, more than 70% were seen once; the top ten hold about 20%. The input for sequencing was peripheral blood mononuclear cells (PBMCs), taken before the fourth cycle of nivolumab. The receptors here all came from a human donor with classical Hodgkin lymphoma.

The J gene is TRBJ2-1, the V gene TRBV28; TRBD2 aligns across 7 bases. Germline loops: CDR1 MDHEN, CDR2 SYDVKM. CDR3 length: 13 amino acids. V was pared by 11 bases and J by 5 bases, with 9 bases of the junction left unmatched. In nucleotides, the CDR3 is TGTGCCCTGTCGGGGGGACTTGACAATGAGCAGTTCTTC. Translated, it gives CALSGGLDNEQFF.

The CDR3: CASRSRGGEAKNIQYF. CDR3 bases: TGTGCCAGCAGGTCACGCGGGGGGGAAGCCAAAAACATTCAGTACTTC. The chain uses TRBV27 and TRBJ2-4; TRBD2 matches 9 bases. V was clipped by 6 bases and J by 0 bases; unmatched bases: 6. Germline values: CDR1 MNHEY, CDR2 SMNVEV (reference sequence). The CDR3 sequence is 16 residues long.

The chain recombines TRBV6-1 with TRBJ2-2; no clear D. The CDR3 totals 13 residues. The germline CDR1 and CDR2 sequences are MNHNS and SASEGT. Trimming shortened V by 6 bases and J by 7 bases, and 12 bases separated the two germline ends. Written as DNA, the CDR3 is TGTGCCAGCAGCGCCAAGGTTTTCGGGGAGCTGTTTTTT. Residues: CASSAKVFGELFF.

The chain uses TRBV5-6 and TRBJ1-1; 9 nucleotides line up with TRBD1. Germline CDR1 and CDR2: SGHDT and YYEEEE. This CDR3 contains 16 residues. The V segment lost 0 bases and the J segment 2 bases; nucleotides outside the gene matches: 5. Written as DNA, the CDR3 is TGTGCCAGCAGCTTGGGGACAGGGGCCAGAAACACTGAAGCTTTCTTT. The encoded protein is CASSLGTGARNTEAFF.

The J gene is TRBJ2-2, the V gene TRBV28; 7 bases are a match to TRBD2. CDR3 length: 15 residues. Unmatched junction bases numbered 6, after V lost 4 bases and J lost 4 bases. Germline CDR1 is MDHEN and CDR2 is SYDVKM. The CDR3 region has the DNA TGTGCCAGCAGTTCTAGGACTAGGGGCACCGGGGAGCTGTTTTTT. It encodes CASSSRTRGTGELFF.

This rearrangement joins TRBV18 to TRBJ2-4; 9 nucleotides line up with TRBD1. The CDR3 covers 16 residues. The germline V gene has CDR1 KGHSH and CDR2 LQKENI. V gave up 0 bases and J gave up 2 bases; unmatched junction bases: 2. The CDR3 loop reads CASSPPGTGTKNIQYF. CDR3 nucleotides: TGTGCCAGCTCACCACCCGGGACAGGGACCAAAAACATTCAGTACTTC.

The genes are TRBV7-9 and TRBJ1-6; D ambiguous. Germline CDR1 reads SEHNR; CDR2 reads FQNEAQ (reference sequence). CDR3 size: 15 residues. V gave up 2 bases and J gave up 8 bases, with 13 bases separating them. Here the CDR3 reads CASSLLPGSHSPLHF. The CDR3 bases are TGTGCCAGCAGCTTATTGCCAGGATCGCATTCACCCCTCCACTTT.

The chain employs TRBV10-3 and TRBJ2-1; TRBD2 matches 14 bases. From germline, CDR1 is ENHRY and CDR2 SYGVKD. CDR3 length: 21 amino acids. V gave up 2 bases and J gave up 0 bases; unmatched junction bases: 12. CDR3 nucleotides: TGTGCCATCAGTGAGAAGCCGGGACTAGCGGGGGCCCCGAGCTCCTACAATGAGCAGTTCTTC. Amino acids: CAISEKPGLAGAPSSYNEQFF.

This clone was seen only once. The rearrangement uses TRBV7-9 and TRBJ2-5; maybe TRBD1 (5 bases). The germline gives CDR1 SEHNR, CDR2 FQNEAQ (reference sequence). V was clipped by 2 bases and J by 6 bases, with 13 bases between them. The CDR3 runs 14 residues. This chain's CDR3 is CASSLTQGVKTQYF. The CDR3 region has the DNA TGTGCCAGCAGCTTAACTCAGGGCGTGAAGACCCAGTACTTC. The variable domain in full, with the rest retrieved from reference TRBV7-9 and TRBJ2-5, is DTGVSQNPRHKITKRGQNVTFRCDPISEHNRLYWYRQTLGQGPEFLTYFQNEAQLEKSRLLSDRFSAERPKGSFSTLEIQRTEQGDSAMYLCASSLTQGVKTQYFGPGTRLLVL.

This clone was found a few times. The rearrangement uses TRBV7-9 and TRBJ1-1, with 7 bases aligning to TRBD1. This CDR3 spans 17 amino acids. Germline CDR1 SEHNR, CDR2 FQNEAQ (reference sequence). Losses at the gene ends were 8 bases for V and 0 bases for J; bases not matched to a gene: 15. The CDR3 reads CASGELGQSPLNTEAFF. The CDR3 bases are TGTGCCAGCGGCGAATTGGGACAGAGTCCTCTGAACACTGAAGCTTTCTTT.

This chain uses TRBV5-4 with TRBJ2-7, with D perhaps matching TRBD1 (6 bases). The CDR3 is 13 amino acids. From germline, CDR1 is SGHNT and CDR2 YYREEE (reference sequence). V was cut by 2 bases and J by 4 bases, with 10 bases left in between. CDR3 sequence: CASSLQGRYEQYF. Written as DNA, the CDR3 is TGTGCCAGCAGCTTACAGGGACGATACGAGCAGTACTTC.

The chain joins TRBV10-3 to TRBJ2-3; no clear D gene. CDR1 and CDR2 from the germline V gene are ENHRY and SYGVKD. The CDR3 is 13 amino acids. Between the trimmed V and J ends, which lost 10 bases and 0 bases, there was a span of 11 bases. CDR3 loop: CATSGYSTDTQYF. The CDR3 nucleotides read TGTGCCACGAGTGGATATAGCACAGATACGCAGTATTTT.

The chain links TRBV6-1 to TRBJ2-3, with D perhaps TRBD1 (6 bases). CDR3 size: 15 residues. Looked up from germline, CDR1 is MNHNS and CDR2 is SASEGT. V was cut by 6 bases and J by 2 bases, with 15 bases left in between. The CDR3 region is CASSAQGIYTDTQYF. DNA of the CDR3: TGTGCCAGCAGCGCTCAGGGGATCTACACAGATACGCAGTATTTT.

The chain carries TRBV18 and TRBJ2-7, with TRBD1 identical over 8 bases. The CDR3 has 15 residues. Germline V lookup: CDR1 KGHSH, CDR2 LQKENI. V shed 5 bases, J shed 7 bases, and the junction held 13 bases outside the gene matches. CDR3 sequence: CASSGTGGPTREQYF. CDR3 nucleotides: TGTGCCAGCTCAGGGACAGGCGGCCCTACACGGGAGCAGTACTTC.

The CDR3 loop is CASDALAGGPTDTQYF. CDR3 nucleotides: TGTGCCAGCGATGCCCTAGCGGGAGGTCCCACAGATACGCAGTATTTT. The V gene is TRBV11-2, the J gene TRBJ2-3; TRBD2 agrees at 11 bases. V was clipped by 8 bases and J by 2 bases; unmatched bases: 9. CDR3 size: 16 residues. CDR1 and CDR2 (germline): SGHAT, FQNNGV.

The chain has TRBV30 and TRBJ1-2; weak D call: TRBD1 (5 bases). V was shortened by 2 bases and J by 2 bases, with 12 bases between the two germline ends. Germline loops: CDR1 GTSNPN, CDR2 SVGIG (reference sequence). The CDR3 sequence is 14 residues long. The CDR3 loop is CAWSWGPSNYGYTF. In DNA form, the CDR3 reads TGTGCCTGGAGTTGGGGCCCGTCGAACTATGGCTACACCTTC.

The V and J genes are TRBV30 and TRBJ1-1, with unresolved D. The CDR3 sequence is 11 residues long. Looked up from germline, CDR1 is GTSNPN and CDR2 is SVGIG (reference sequence). The V and J ends lost 4 bases and 1 base respectively, with 4 bases between them. CDR3 protein: CAWTRNTEAFF. CDR3 nucleotide sequence: TGTGCCTGGACGAGGAACACTGAAGCTTTCTTT.

The chain uses TRBV28 and TRBJ2-2; D may be TRBD1 or TRBD2 (6 bases each). The CDR3 is 15 residues long. Deletions cut 1 base from V and 4 bases from J, with 10 bases between. Germline lookup yields CDR1 MDHEN and CDR2 SYDVKM. The chain's CDR3 is CASSLSGGGTGELFF. The CDR3 nucleotides are TGTGCCAGCAGTTTATCCGGAGGGGGCACCGGGGAGCTGTTTTTT.

The chain carries TRBV5-8 and TRBJ1-3, with 7 bases identical to TRBD1. Germline V gene data show CDR1 as SGHTS and CDR2 as YDEGEE. With V trimmed by 4 bases and J by 4 bases, 8 bases remained unmatched. This CDR3 has 15 residues. The CDR3 spells CASSRGTAPGNTIYF. CDR3 DNA: TGTGCCAGCAGCCGTGGGACAGCGCCCGGAAACACCATATATTTT.

The rearrangement links TRBV25-1 to TRBJ2-7, with 8 bases aligning to TRBD1. CDR1 and CDR2 (germline): MGHDK, SYGVNS. This CDR3 has 14 amino acids. With 6 bases clipped from V and 3 bases from J, the junction kept 7 bases outside the gene matches. The CDR3 protein is CASSGAGGRYEQYF. In DNA, the CDR3 is TGTGCCAGCAGCGGCGCAGGGGGCCGCTACGAGCAGTACTTC.

The chain joins TRBV5-6 to TRBJ2-3; D not resolved. Germline V gene lookup returns CDR1 SGHDT and CDR2 YYEEEE. V lost 3 bases and J lost 2, with 4 bases in between. The CDR3 runs 12 residues. This chain's CDR3 is CASSWATDTQYF. CDR3 nucleotides: TGTGCCAGCAGCTGGGCCACAGATACGCAGTATTTT.

The chain carries TRBV6-1 and TRBJ1-1, with D unresolved. V was trimmed by 5 bases and J by 1 base, leaving 11 bases between them. Germline V CDR1 and CDR2: MNHNS, SASEGT. This CDR3 spans 14 amino acids. DNA of the CDR3: TGTGCCAGCAGTATGTCAGGCAGGAACACTGAAGCTTTCTTT. It translates to CASSMSGRNTEAFF.

The V call is TRBV10-2, the J call TRBJ1-4; D unresolved. V dropped 6 bases and J dropped 5 bases, with 4 bases sitting between them. The germline V gene encodes CDR1 WSHSY and CDR2 SAAADI. The CDR3 runs to 11 residues. In DNA, the CDR3 is TGCGCCAGCAGGAAGAATGAAAAACTGTTTTTT. Its protein product is CASRKNEKLFF.

The chain carries TRBV5-6 and TRBJ2-7; 7 nucleotides align to TRBD1. V dropped 4 bases and J dropped 2; count of bases not matched to a gene: 12. The CDR3 has 16 residues. Germline CDR1 and CDR2: SGHDT and YYEEEE. The CDR3 reads CASSLSSGTATYEQYF. The CDR3 DNA follows: TGTGCCAGCAGCCTATCTTCCGGGACAGCAACCTACGAGCAGTACTTC.

In this sample, this clone turned up once. The chain couples TRBV7-9 to TRBJ2-7, with TRBD1 identical over 12 bases. The germline gives CDR1 SEHNR, CDR2 FQNEAQ (reference sequence). The CDR3 spans 15 residues. With V trimmed by 4 bases and J by 2 bases, 3 bases remained unmatched. Written as DNA, the CDR3 is TGTGCCAGCAGCTCCCGGGACAGGGGGCCCTACGAGCAGTACGTC. The encoded protein is CASSSRDRGPYEQYV.

The V gene is TRBV28, the J gene TRBJ1-5; 9 bases are a match to TRBD1. The germline gives CDR1 MDHEN, CDR2 SYDVKM. This CDR3 contains 14 residues. Losses at the gene ends were 6 bases for V and 7 bases for J; bases not matched to a gene: 7. CDR3 in DNA: TGTGCCAGCAGACCGGGACAGGGACTACAGCCCCAGCATTTT. Translating gives CASRPGQGLQPQHF. Together with reference TRBV28 and TRBJ1-5, the CDR3 gives the full variable domain: DVKVTQSSRYLVKRTGEKVFLECVQDMDHENMFWYRQDPGLGLRLIYFSYDVKMKEKGDIPEGYSVSREKKERFSLILESASTNQTSMYLCASRPGQGLQPQHFGDGTRLSIL.

The chain is built from TRBV7-2 and TRBJ2-2, with D maybe TRBD1 (5 bases). Per the germline V gene, CDR1 is SGHTA and CDR2 is FQGNSA. V shed 5 bases and J shed 7 bases, with 14 bases lying between them. The CDR3 covers 14 residues. CDR3 nucleotide sequence: TGTGCCAGCAGCCCTTCCAGGGTGGGCGGGGAGCTGTTTTTT. Translating gives CASSPSRVGGELFF.

This chain uses TRBV19 with TRBJ2-4; D may match TRBD1 or TRBD2 (5 bases each). Germline V gene sequence: CDR1 LNHDA, CDR2 SQIVND (reference sequence). The CDR3 length is 17 residues. Trimming pared 1 base from V and 1 base from J, leaving 14 bases between. In DNA form, the CDR3 reads TGTGCCAGTAGTATAGTTTCGACAGCGGCTGCCAAAAACATTCAGTACTTC. It encodes CASSIVSTAAAKNIQYF.

This clone was picked up one time. The chain links TRBV28 to TRBJ2-6; D is undetermined. V lost 4 bases and J 0 bases, leaving 7 bases between the germline ends. Looked up from germline, CDR1 is MDHEN and CDR2 is SYDVKM. This CDR3 has 15 residues. DNA for the CDR3: TGTGCCAGCAGTTCAGTGTCCTCTGGGGCCAACGTCCTGACTTTC. Translation gives CASSSVSSGANVLTF.

This rearrangement joins TRBV6-1 to TRBJ1-1; D is perhaps TRBD1 (5 bases). The CDR3 sequence is 14 residues long. V was shortened by 3 bases and J by 6 bases, with 14 bases between the two germline ends. The germline gives CDR1 MNHNS, CDR2 SASEGT. DNA of the CDR3: TGTGCCAGCAGTGATCGCCGGGGGGACCCTGAAGCTTTCTTT. This sequence encodes CASSDRRGDPEAFF.

CDR3 region: CASSELGGYTF. DNA of the CDR3: TGTGCCAGCAGTGAATTGGGGGGCTACACCTTC. The chain recombines TRBV2 with TRBJ1-2; no clear D. This CDR3 is built from 11 residues. Trimming removed 2 bases from V and 8 bases from J, with 6 bases in between. Germline CDR1 reads SNHLY; CDR2 reads FYNNEI. Full variable domain (remainder filled in from reference TRBV2 and TRBJ1-2): EPEVTQTPSHQVTQMGQEVILRCVPISNHLYFYWYRQILGQKVEFLVSFYNNEISEKSEIFDDQFSVERPDGSNFTLKIRSTKLEDSAMYFCASSELGGYTFGSGTRLTVV.

The rearrangement joins TRBV2 to TRBJ2-1; 7 nucleotides match TRBD2. This CDR3 spans 19 amino acids. The germline V gene has CDR1 SNHLY and CDR2 FYNNEI. J was trimmed by 1 base and V by 6 bases; bases with no gene match: 18. The chain's CDR3 is CASSDPRLVAGQSYNEQFF. CDR3 nucleotide sequence: TGTGCCAGCAGCGACCCTAGGTTAGTAGCGGGCCAATCCTACAATGAGCAGTTCTTC.